The 27 T cell receptor beta chains below come from one sample, sequenced in a study of beta chain features in type 1 diabetes. Since all of the isolated RNA was reverse transcribed, expressed TCRB transcripts were what got sequenced. Profiled with immunoSEQ multiplex PCR; TCRdb holds only in-frame clones, not every one. Among about 120,000 clones listed, approximately 16% were seen once. Whole-study findings and limits: TCRB CDR3s from Type 1 diabetes patients were moderately but significantly shorter in all four CD4+ subsets.

Antigen specificity for these receptors is unknown. The sequencing sample was made of central memory CD4+ T cells from blood. These receptors were obtained from a man aged 30 to 39 with type 1 diabetes.

This chain uses TRBV7-9 with TRBJ2-1; D gene ambiguous. Between the trimmed V and J ends, which lost 5 bases and 4 bases, there was a span of 12 bases. The CDR3 consists of 14 residues. In germline, CDR1 is SEHNR, CDR2 FQNEAQ (reference sequence). CDR3 protein: CASSPRGPYNEQFF. DNA of the CDR3: TGTGCCAGCAGCCCCAGAGGTCCATACAATGAGCAGTTCTTC. Using reference TRBV7-9 and TRBJ2-1 for the parts outside the CDR3, the full variable domain is DTGVSQNPRHKITKRGQNVTFRCDPISEHNRLYWYRQTLGQGPEFLTYFQNEAQLEKSRLLSDRFSAERPKGSFSTLEIQRTEQGDSAMYLCASSPRGPYNEQFFGPGTRLTVL.

This clone was observed a few times. V usage is TRBV15 and J usage is TRBJ1-6; the D is unclear. The CDR3 totals 14 residues. V was shortened by 6 bases and J by 5 bases, with 11 bases between the two germline ends. Germline lookup yields CDR1 LNHNV and CDR2 YYDKDF (reference sequence). CDR3 protein: CATRQALDNSPLHF. CDR3 DNA sequence: TGTGCCACCAGACAAGCCTTAGATAATTCACCCCTCCACTTT.

This clone was counted many times. The chain recombines TRBV5-6 with TRBJ2-7, with D unresolved. CDR3 length equals 11 residues. The germline V gene encodes CDR1 SGHDT and CDR2 YYEEEE. V lost 3 bases, J lost 3 bases, and 4 bases lay in between. Here the CDR3 reads CASSSHYEQYF. In DNA form, the CDR3 reads TGTGCCAGCAGCTCCCACTACGAGCAGTACTTC.

This clone was seen a few times. V usage is TRBV13 and J usage is TRBJ2-1; TRBD2 agrees at 11 bases. The CDR3 spans 16 residues. CDR1 is PRHDT, CDR2 FYEKMQ, per germline (reference sequence). V gave up 4 bases and J gave up 1 base; unmatched junction bases: 3. The CDR3, as DNA: TGTGCCAGCAGCTCCCGACTAGCGGGGTCCTACAATGAGCAGTTCTTC. It is translated as CASSSRLAGSYNEQFF. Combining the CDR3 with reference TRBV13 and TRBJ2-1 gives the whole variable domain AAGVIQSPRHLIKEKRETATLKCYPIPRHDTVYWYQQGPGQDPQFLISFYEKMQSDKGSIPDRFSAQQFSDYHSELNMSSLELGDSALYFCASSSRLAGSYNEQFFGPGTRLTVL.

Remarks on this clone: The sample contains more than one DNA sequence encoding this CDR3. The J gene is TRBJ1-1, the V gene TRBV5-1; perhaps TRBD1 as D (6 bases). The ends were cut back, 4 bases at V and 1 base at J, with 11 bases in the middle. The CDR3 has 14 amino acids. The germline gives CDR1 SGHRS, CDR2 YFSETQ. CDR3 sequence reads: CASSVGQSNTEAFF. The CDR3 nucleotides read TGCGCCAGCAGCGTAGGACAGTCGAACACTGAAGCTTTCTTT.

The sample holds a few counts of this clone. The gene calls are TRBV18 and TRBJ2-7; 12 bases align to TRBD1. V lost 6 bases, J lost 5 bases, and 8 bases stayed unmatched. The CDR3 has 15 amino acids. The germline gives CDR1 KGHSH, CDR2 LQKENI. The CDR3 region is CASSRGTGGRNEQYF. In DNA form, the CDR3 reads TGTGCCAGCTCGCGGGGGACAGGGGGCCGAAACGAGCAGTACTTC.

This clone was found many times. Mismatch with germline at one junction end may stem from a read error. The chain is built from TRBV7-7 and TRBJ1-1; D call uncertain. This CDR3 has 13 amino acids. Germline V gene sequence: CDR1 SSHAT, CDR2 FNYEAQ (reference sequence). CDR3 in amino acids: CASSLVTNTEAFF. Here the CDR3 DNA reads TGTGCTAGCAGCTTAGTCACGAACACTGAAGCTTTCTTT.

This rearrangement joins TRBV5-1 to TRBJ2-1, with D possibly being TRBD1 (6 bases). CDR1 and CDR2 (germline): SGHRS, YFSETQ. The length of the CDR3 is 15 residues. V lost 4 bases to trimming and J lost 5 bases, with 16 bases between them. The CDR3 is CASSPLGAGNNEQFF. CDR3 nucleotide sequence: TGCGCCAGCAGCCCCCTGGGGGCAGGGAACAATGAGCAGTTCTTC.

This clone occurred a few times. V gene TRBV7-6 combines with J gene TRBJ2-1; D uncertain. Per germline, CDR1 SGHVS and CDR2 FNYEAQ. This CDR3 is 16 amino acids long. Between the trimmed V and J ends, which lost 2 bases and 5 bases, there was a span of 16 bases. CDR3 in amino acids: CASSLSGNRANNEQFF. DNA for the CDR3: TGTGCCAGCAGCTTATCTGGGAATAGGGCTAACAATGAGCAGTTCTTC.

V and J are TRBV6-6 and TRBJ2-7, with D maybe TRBD1 (5 bases). Germline assignment: CDR1 MNHNY and CDR2 SVGAGI (reference sequence). Trimming took off 8 bases at V and 2 bases at J, with 16 bases between the two ends. The CDR3 loop spans 14 amino acids. The CDR3 nucleotides are TGTGCCAGCTGTCGCACAGGCGGCACCTACGAGCAGTACTTC. It encodes CASCRTGGTYEQYF.

This chain uses TRBV29-1 with TRBJ2-3, with a possible D match to TRBD1 (5 bases). This CDR3 has 13 amino acids. With 1 base removed from V and 0 bases from J, the gap between germline ends came to 5 bases. Germline loops: CDR1 SQVTM, CDR2 ANQGSEA. The CDR3 sequence is CSVEAGSTDTQYF. The CDR3 DNA reads TGCAGCGTTGAAGCAGGGAGCACAGATACGCAGTATTTT.

A few counts support this clone. CDR3 bases: TGTGCCAGCATGAAGCGGGGGGTCATAAATGAGCAGTTCTTC. Its translation: CASMKRGVINEQFF. The chain carries TRBV14 and TRBJ2-1; 9 positions match TRBD2. V was clipped by 7 bases and J by 7 bases; unmatched bases: 8. The CDR3 is 14 residues long. Looked up from germline, CDR1 is SGHDN and CDR2 is FVKESK.

This chain uses TRBV7-6 with TRBJ1-5; 8 bases are a match to TRBD1. The CDR3 is 15 amino acids. The V segment lost 5 bases and the J segment 5 bases; nucleotides outside the gene matches: 8. The germline gives CDR1 SGHVS, CDR2 FNYEAQ. The CDR3 loop is CASSLGRDRHQPQHF. The CDR3, as DNA: TGTGCCAGCAGCCTTGGACGGGACAGGCATCAGCCCCAGCATTTT.

CDR3 coding DNA: TGTGCCATCAGTGAAGGCCCGGGACAGGGGATCCCTGAAGCTTTCTTT. Translated: CAISEGPGQGIPEAFF. V gene TRBV10-3 combines with J gene TRBJ1-1; 10 nucleotides agree with TRBD1. The CDR3 is 16 amino acids. Germline loops: CDR1 ENHRY, CDR2 SYGVKD. V shed 3 bases, J shed 6 bases, and the junction held 10 bases outside the gene matches.

This CDR3 is CASSEAMGVGQETQYF. DNA for the CDR3: TGTGCCAGCAGTGAAGCTATGGGGGTCGGCCAAGAGACCCAGTACTTC. This chain links TRBV6-1 with TRBJ2-5, with D perhaps TRBD1 or TRBD2 (5 bases each). The V end was cut by 0 bases, the J end by 1 base, with 12 bases between. CDR1 and CDR2 (germline): MNHNS, SASEGT. CDR3 length: 16 amino acids.

V and J are TRBV9 and TRBJ1-4; maybe TRBD1 (5 bases). This CDR3 has 14 residues. The germline gives CDR1 SGDLS, CDR2 YYNGEE. Trimming pared 2 bases from V and 6 bases from J, leaving 11 bases between. CDR3 residues: CASSVDVGHEKLFF. DNA of the CDR3: TGTGCCAGCAGCGTGGATGTGGGGCATGAAAAACTGTTTTTT.

The table lists this clone with a few counts. This chain uses TRBV5-4 with TRBJ2-3; 13 nucleotides agree with TRBD2. The V and J ends lost 3 bases and 1 base, in that order; junction bases with no gene match: 2. Germline assignment: CDR1 SGHNT and CDR2 YYREEE (reference sequence). CDR3 length equals 16 residues. CDR3: CASSSGTSGGTDTQYF. CDR3 coding DNA: TGTGCCAGCAGCTCCGGGACTAGCGGGGGCACAGATACGCAGTATTTT.

This clone was observed a handful of times. This CDR3 reads CASSDRSSYNSPLHF. CDR3 nucleotide sequence: TGTGCCAGCAGCGACAGGAGCTCCTATAATTCACCCCTCCACTTT. The chain couples TRBV6-6 to TRBJ1-6; TRBD1 is a possible D gene (6 bases). The CDR3 is made up of 15 amino acids. The germline CDR1 and CDR2 sequences are MNHNY and SVGAGI (reference sequence). V gave up 6 bases and J gave up 0 bases, with 9 bases separating them.

This clone has just a few counts. The chain joins TRBV29-1 to TRBJ2-1, with 8 bases aligning to TRBD2. From germline, CDR1 is SQVTM and CDR2 ANQGSEA. The CDR3 has 15 amino acids. Trimming cost V 5 bases and J 2 bases; bases outside gene matches: 8. This CDR3 is CSVREAGGAYNEQFF. The CDR3, as DNA: TGCAGCGTTCGGGAGGCGGGGGGCGCCTACAATGAGCAGTTCTTC.

This clone turned up a few times. This chain connects TRBV10-2 to TRBJ2-1; D uncertain. Deletions cut 5 bases from V and 2 bases from J, with 13 bases between. The CDR3 sequence is 15 residues long. Germline V gene lookup returns CDR1 WSHSY and CDR2 SAAADI. The CDR3 loop is CASSLVARTYNEQFF. CDR3 nucleotides: TGCGCCAGCAGTCTCGTAGCAAGAACCTACAATGAGCAGTTCTTC.

The V call is TRBV6-5, the J call TRBJ2-3; 9 bases agree with TRBD1. V gave up 5 bases and J gave up 5 bases; unmatched junction bases: 2. The CDR3 contains 13 residues. Per the germline V gene, CDR1 is MNHEY and CDR2 is SVGAGI. CDR3 loop: CASSAGQGDTQYF. For the CDR3, the DNA is TGTGCCAGCAGTGCGGGACAGGGAGATACGCAGTATTTT.

The chain couples TRBV4-3 to TRBJ2-2; D not resolved. The germline V and J ends were trimmed by 0 bases and 0 bases, with 11 bases remaining between them. Germline V gene lookup returns CDR1 LGHNA and CDR2 YSLEER. This CDR3 has 17 amino acids. As DNA, the CDR3 is TGCGCCAGCAGCCAAGACGTCCTAGGGACGAACACCGGGGAGCTGTTTTTT. Translating gives CASSQDVLGTNTGELFF.

This clone was observed at least ten times. The chain is built from TRBV7-6 and TRBJ1-1, with D unclear. Per the germline V gene, CDR1 is SGHVS and CDR2 is FNYEAQ. This CDR3 is 14 amino acids long. V was shortened by 4 bases and J by 3 bases, with 12 bases between the two germline ends. The CDR3 here is CASSSAHRDTEAFF. The CDR3 DNA reads TGTGCCAGCAGCTCAGCGCACCGGGACACTGAAGCTTTCTTT.

The chain employs TRBV10-3 and TRBJ2-3, with 9 bases fitting TRBD1. Germline assignment: CDR1 ENHRY and CDR2 SYGVKD. This CDR3 spans 15 amino acids. V lost 3 bases to trimming and J lost 3 bases; unmatched junction nucleotides: 4. The CDR3 DNA reads as TGTGCCATCAGTGAACAGGGGGCGAGTACAGATACGCAGTATTTT. The encoded protein is CAISEQGASTDTQYF.

This clone was seen a handful of times. This chain uses TRBV29-1 with TRBJ2-1, with 12 nucleotides matching TRBD1. Losses at the gene ends were 7 bases for V and 9 bases for J; bases not matched to a gene: 13. The CDR3 loop spans 15 amino acids. Looked up from germline, CDR1 is SQVTM and CDR2 is ANQGSEA. This chain's CDR3 is CSGALGTGGWGEQFF. The CDR3 coding sequence is TGCAGCGGGGCTCTTGGGACAGGGGGCTGGGGTGAGCAGTTCTTC.

The chain is built from TRBV18 and TRBJ2-5, with D uncertain. CDR1 and CDR2 (germline): KGHSH, LQKENI. The CDR3 contains 13 residues. With 2 bases removed from V and 0 bases from J, the gap between germline ends came to 4 bases. The CDR3 DNA reads TGTGCCAGCTCACCAATGGACCAAGAGACCCAGTACTTC. Translating gives CASSPMDQETQYF.

The sample holds a few counts of this clone. The chain links TRBV9 to TRBJ2-1; TRBD1 matches 7 bases. This CDR3 is 15 amino acids long. V trimming: 4 bases; J trimming: 4 bases; junction bases outside the gene matches: 8. CDR1 SGDLS and CDR2 YYNGEE come from the germline V gene. CDR3 in amino acids: CASSFTGERYNEQFF. DNA for the CDR3: TGTGCCAGCAGCTTTACAGGGGAAAGGTACAATGAGCAGTTCTTC.